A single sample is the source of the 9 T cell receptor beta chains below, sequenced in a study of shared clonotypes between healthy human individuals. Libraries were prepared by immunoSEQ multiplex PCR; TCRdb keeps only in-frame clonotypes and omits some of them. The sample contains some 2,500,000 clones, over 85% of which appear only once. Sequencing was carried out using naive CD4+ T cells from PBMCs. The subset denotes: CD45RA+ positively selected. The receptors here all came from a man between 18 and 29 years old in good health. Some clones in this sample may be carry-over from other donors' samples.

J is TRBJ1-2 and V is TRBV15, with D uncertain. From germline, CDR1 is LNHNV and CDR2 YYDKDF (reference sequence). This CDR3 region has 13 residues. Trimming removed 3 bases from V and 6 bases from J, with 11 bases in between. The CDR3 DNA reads TGTGCCACCAGCAGGGGAGAACAGAATGGCTACACCTTC. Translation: CATSRGEQNGYTF. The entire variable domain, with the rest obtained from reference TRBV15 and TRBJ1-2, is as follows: DAMVIQNPRYQVTQFGKPVTLSCSQTLNHNVMYWYQQKSSQAPKLLFHYYDKDFNNEADTPDNFQSRRPNTSFCFLDIRSPGLGDTAMYLCATSRGEQNGYTFGSGTRLTVV.

The CDR3 sequence: CASSLRLAGAYEQYF. The DNA for the CDR3 is TGTGCCAGCAGTTTAAGGCTAGCGGGAGCGTACGAGCAGTACTTC. The chain has TRBV28 and TRBJ2-7, with 10 bases that match TRBD2. This CDR3 is 15 amino acids long. Germline assignment: CDR1 MDHEN and CDR2 SYDVKM. Trimming took 2 bases from V and 4 from J; bases not matched to a gene: 5.

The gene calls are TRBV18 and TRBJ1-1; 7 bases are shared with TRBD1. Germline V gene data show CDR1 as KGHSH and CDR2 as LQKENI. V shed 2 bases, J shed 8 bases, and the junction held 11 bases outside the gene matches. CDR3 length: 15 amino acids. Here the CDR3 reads CASSPIAGQEVEAFF. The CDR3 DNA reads TGTGCCAGCTCACCAATTGCCGGACAGGAGGTCGAAGCTTTCTTT.

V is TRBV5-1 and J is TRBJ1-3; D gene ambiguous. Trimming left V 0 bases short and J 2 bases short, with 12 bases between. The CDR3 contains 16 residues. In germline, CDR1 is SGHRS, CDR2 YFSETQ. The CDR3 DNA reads TGCGCCAGCAGCTTGGGGGGTCTTCTGGCTGGAAACACCATATATTTT. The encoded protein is CASSLGGLLAGNTIYF.

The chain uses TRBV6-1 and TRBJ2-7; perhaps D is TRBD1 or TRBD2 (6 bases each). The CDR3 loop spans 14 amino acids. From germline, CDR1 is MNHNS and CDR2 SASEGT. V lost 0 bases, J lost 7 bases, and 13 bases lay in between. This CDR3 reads CASSEAGGRREQYF. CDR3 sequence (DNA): TGTGCCAGCAGTGAAGCTGGGGGGCGCAGAGAGCAGTACTTC.

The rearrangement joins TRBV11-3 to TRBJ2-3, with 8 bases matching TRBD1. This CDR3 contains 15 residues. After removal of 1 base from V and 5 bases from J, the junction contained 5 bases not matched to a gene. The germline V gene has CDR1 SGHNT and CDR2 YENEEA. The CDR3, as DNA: TGTGCCAGCAGCTTAGCAGGGGGCAGAAGAGATACGCAGTATTTT. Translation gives CASSLAGGRRDTQYF. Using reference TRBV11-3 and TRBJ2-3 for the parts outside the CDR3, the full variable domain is EAGVVQSPRYKIIEKKQPVAFWCNPISGHNTLYWYLQNLGQGPELLIRYENEEAVDDSQLPKDRFSAERLKGVDSTLKIQPAELGDSAVYLCASSLAGGRRDTQYFGPGTRLTVL.

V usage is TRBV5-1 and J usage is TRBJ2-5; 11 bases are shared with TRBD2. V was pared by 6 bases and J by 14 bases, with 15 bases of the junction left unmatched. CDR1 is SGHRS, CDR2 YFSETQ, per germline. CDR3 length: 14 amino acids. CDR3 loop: CASKQEGTSGRFYF. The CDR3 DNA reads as TGCGCCAGCAAGCAGGAGGGAACTAGCGGGAGATTTTACTTC.

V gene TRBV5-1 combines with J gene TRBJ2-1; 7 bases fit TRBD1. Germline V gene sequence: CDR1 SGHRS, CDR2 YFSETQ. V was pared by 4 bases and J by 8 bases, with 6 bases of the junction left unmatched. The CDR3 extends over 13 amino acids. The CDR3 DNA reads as TGCGCCAGCAGCGCGACAGGGTGGGATGAGCAGTTCTTC. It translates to CASSATGWDEQFF.

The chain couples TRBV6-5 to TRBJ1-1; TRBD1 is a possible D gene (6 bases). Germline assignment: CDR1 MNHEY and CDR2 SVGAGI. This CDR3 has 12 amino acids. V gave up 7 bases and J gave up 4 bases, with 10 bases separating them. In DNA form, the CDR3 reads TGTGCCAGCACAGACAGGTTCACTGAAGCTTTCTTT. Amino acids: CASTDRFTEAFF.